The 32 T cell receptor beta chains presented below share a single source sample, sequenced in a study of early T cells in non-severe SARS-CoV-2 infection. TCRdb analysed the 5' RACE reads with MiXCR anew, one entry per CDR3 protein. The top ten hold roughly 9% of the sample, which has tens of thousands of distinct CDR3 sequences, roughly 18% seen once. This specimen was whole blood, taken at baseline. The origin of the receptors is an adult who was a healthcare worker with PCR-confirmed SARS-CoV-2 infection or an uninfected control (not recorded which).

The V call is TRBV29-1, the J call TRBJ1-4; 9 nucleotides align to TRBD1. Germline loops: CDR1 SQVTM, CDR2 ANQGSEA. The V segment lost 7 bases and the J segment 8 bases; nucleotides outside the gene matches: 8. CDR3 length: 13 residues. CDR3 nucleotides: TGCAGCGCAGGGACAGGGTTAGGAGAAAAACTGTTTTTT. Amino acid sequence: CSAGTGLGEKLFF.

Only a few counts were recorded for this clonotype. The V call is TRBV7-2, the J call TRBJ2-3; TRBD2 might be the D (7 bases). The CDR3 loop spans 15 amino acids. The germline V gene encodes CDR1 SGHTA and CDR2 FQGNSA. V dropped 5 bases and J dropped 0 bases, with 12 bases sitting between them. The DNA for the CDR3 is TGTGCCAGCAGCCAAGGGGGGGAGAGCACAGATACGCAGTATTTT. Its translation is CASSQGGESTDTQYF.

The chain combines TRBV7-9 with TRBJ2-5; unclear D gene. The CDR3 spans 14 residues. Trimming stripped 2 bases from V and 0 bases from J, with 7 bases between. Germline CDR1 reads SEHNR; CDR2 reads FQNEAQ (reference sequence). CDR3 loop: CASSLSQYQETQYF. Written as DNA, the CDR3 is TGTGCCAGCAGCTTATCACAGTACCAAGAGACCCAGTACTTC. The full variable domain, with the rest looked up from reference TRBV7-9 and TRBJ2-5, is DTGVSQNPRHKITKRGQNVTFRCDPISEHNRLYWYRQTLGQGPEFLTYFQNEAQLEKSRLLSDRFSAERPKGSFSTLEIQRTEQGDSAMYLCASSLSQYQETQYFGPGTRLLVL.

V usage is TRBV4-2 and J usage is TRBJ1-1, with D hard to call. The germline V gene encodes CDR1 LGHNA and CDR2 YNFKEQ. V lost 1 base, J lost 5 bases, and 5 bases lay in between. This CDR3 has 12 residues. In nucleotides, the CDR3 is TGTGCCAGCAGCCAAGTTTCAACTGAAGCTTTCTTT. It specifies CASSQVSTEAFF.

The rearrangement uses TRBV7-9 and TRBJ1-1; D possibly corresponds to TRBD1 (6 bases). CDR3 length: 15 residues. The V end lost 5 bases, the J end lost 6 bases, and 19 bases lay between the germline ends. The germline gives CDR1 SEHNR, CDR2 FQNEAQ (reference sequence). Written as DNA, the CDR3 is TGTGCCAGCAGCCCCGGGGACATCCCGATGGCTGAAGCTTTCTTT. Amino acid sequence: CASSPGDIPMAEAFF.

This clonotype occurred a few times. The chain uses TRBV7-8 and TRBJ2-7; D is perhaps TRBD2 (6 bases). The V end lost 5 bases, the J end lost 6 bases, and 17 bases lay between the germline ends. Germline V gene data show CDR1 as SGHVS and CDR2 as FQNEAQ. CDR3 length: 14 residues. The CDR3 nucleotides read TGTGCCAGCAGCCTACGGGACTCGGCTACCGAGCAGTACTTC. Its translation: CASSLRDSATEQYF.

This clonotype was seen more than once but under ten times. The chain uses TRBV28 and TRBJ1-5, with D hard to call. This CDR3 has 11 residues. V was trimmed by 2 bases and J by 6 bases, leaving 2 bases between them. From germline, CDR1 is MDHEN and CDR2 SYDVKM. The CDR3 is CASSLGQPQHF. The CDR3 coding sequence is TGTGCCAGCAGTTTAGGTCAGCCCCAGCATTTT.

This chain uses TRBV20-1 with TRBJ2-1; 7 positions match TRBD1. This CDR3 contains 15 residues. The J segment lost 7 bases and the V segment lost 0 bases, leaving 9 bases of the junction unmatched. The germline V gene encodes CDR1 DFQATT and CDR2 SNEGSKA (reference sequence). The CDR3 loop reads CSARDSGQARNEQFF. Here the CDR3 DNA reads TGCAGTGCTAGAGATTCCGGACAGGCGAGGAATGAGCAGTTCTTC.

This clonotype has only a few counts. This chain connects TRBV12-5 to TRBJ2-1; 9 bases are shared with TRBD1. V was pared by 6 bases and J by 7 bases, with 7 bases of the junction left unmatched. Germline V gives CDR1 LGHNT, CDR2 FRNRAP. CDR3 size: 14 residues. CDR3 loop: CASGLDRGYNEQFF. The CDR3 DNA reads TGTGCTAGTGGCCTGGACAGGGGATATAATGAGCAGTTCTTC.

The chain links TRBV7-2 to TRBJ2-5; D not certain. V shed 2 bases and J shed 4 bases, with 8 bases lying between them. Per germline, CDR1 SGHTA and CDR2 FQGNSA. The length of the CDR3 is 13 residues. The CDR3 loop reads CASSLSQLETQYF. The DNA of the CDR3 is TGTGCCAGCAGCTTAAGCCAACTAGAGACCCAGTACTTC.

The table lists this clonotype with a few counts. This chain uses TRBV6-5 with TRBJ1-5, with 7 nucleotides matching TRBD1. CDR1 and CDR2 from the germline V gene are MNHEY and SVGAGI. The V gene end was trimmed by 5 bases and the J gene end by 4 bases; junction bases not matched to a gene: 5. The CDR3 extends over 14 amino acids. In DNA form, the CDR3 reads TGTGCCAGCAGTCCCCACAGGGGAAATCAGCCCCAGCATTTT. As protein: CASSPHRGNQPQHF.

This sequence joins TRBV10-2 and TRBJ2-1; no clear D gene. Germline lookup yields CDR1 WSHSY and CDR2 SAAADI. V was shortened by 2 bases and J by 0 bases, with 8 bases between the two germline ends. This CDR3 comprises 15 residues. The CDR3 DNA follows: TGCGCCAGCAGTGAGGACGGCGGCTCCTACAATGAGCAGTTCTTC. Amino acids: CASSEDGGSYNEQFF.

This clonotype is a singleton in its sample. The chain recombines TRBV4-3 with TRBJ2-2, with D unresolved. CDR3 length: 15 residues. V lost 5 bases and J 1 base, leaving 11 bases between the germline ends. CDR1 LGHNA and CDR2 YSLEER come from the germline V gene. The CDR3 DNA reads as TGCGCCAGCAGCTCCCGACGGCAGAACACCGGGGAGCTGTTTTTT. This translates into CASSSRRQNTGELFF.

Ten or more counts support this clonotype. The DNA of the CDR3 is TGTGCCAGCTCACCCGGGACAAAGGAAAACATTCAGTACTTC. It specifies CASSPGTKENIQYF. V is TRBV28 and J is TRBJ2-4; TRBD1 might be the D (6 bases). The length of the CDR3 is 14 residues. The germline V gene has CDR1 MDHEN and CDR2 SYDVKM. With 8 bases removed from V and 5 bases from J, the gap between germline ends came to 16 bases.

The table lists this clonotype with a few counts. V is TRBV20-1 and J is TRBJ2-7; 8 bases are shared with TRBD2. The germline V gene has CDR1 DFQATT and CDR2 SNEGSKA (reference sequence). Germline trimming cut 6 bases from V and 6 bases from J; bases unmatched to any gene: 13. This CDR3 is built from 14 residues. CDR3: CSASLAGPQGEQYF. The CDR3 DNA follows: TGCAGTGCCTCCTTAGCGGGGCCTCAAGGCGAGCAGTACTTC.

This clonotype was counted only a few times. The gene calls are TRBV6-6 and TRBJ1-1; TRBD1 is a possible D gene (5 bases). Per germline, CDR1 MNHNY and CDR2 SVGAGI (reference sequence). The CDR3 covers 15 residues. Trimming removed 2 bases from V and 0 bases from J, with 10 bases in between. The CDR3 DNA is TGTGCCAGCAGTTACGCAGACAGTATGAACACTGAAGCTTTCTTT. The encoded protein is CASSYADSMNTEAFF.

This clonotype was detected a few times. The rearrangement joins TRBV7-8 to TRBJ1-6; D gene ambiguous. Between the trimmed V and J ends, which lost 0 bases and 4 bases, there was a span of 10 bases. CDR3 length: 16 amino acids. Germline V gives CDR1 SGHVS, CDR2 FQNEAQ. CDR3: CASSLARPVYNSPLHF. The DNA of the CDR3 is TGTGCCAGCAGCTTAGCGAGGCCGGTTTATAATTCACCCCTCCACTTT. Looking up the rest from reference TRBV7-8 and TRBJ1-6 gives the full variable domain: GAGVSQSPRYKVAKRGQDVALRCDPISGHVSLFWYQQALGQGPEFLTYFQNEAQLDKSGLPSDRFFAERPEGSVSTLKIQRTQQEDSAVYLCASSLARPVYNSPLHFGNGTRLTVT.

In its sample, this clonotype was seen a few times. The chain links TRBV6-2 or TRBV6-3 to TRBJ2-3; no firm D call. The ends were cut back, 0 bases at V and 2 bases at J, with 3 bases in the middle. The V gene's germline CDR1 is MNHEY and CDR2 SVGEGT. CDR3 length: 13 amino acids. The CDR3 region has the DNA TGTGCCAGCAGTTACTCTGACACAGATACGCAGTATTTT. Encoded protein: CASSYSDTDTQYF.

The CDR3 DNA is TGTGCCAGCAGTATCTATCCGGGACAACACACTGAAGCTTTCTTT. As protein: CASSIYPGQHTEAFF. The rearrangement joins TRBV6-6 to TRBJ1-1; tentatively, D is TRBD1 (6 bases). The CDR3 is made up of 15 amino acids. Between the trimmed V and J ends, which lost 5 bases and 3 bases, there was a span of 16 bases. The germline gives CDR1 MNHNY, CDR2 SVGAGI (reference sequence).

This clonotype was recorded at least ten times. The chain joins TRBV4-1 to TRBJ2-7, with D uncertain. V lost 0 bases and J 3 bases, leaving 6 bases between the germline ends. The CDR3 is 13 residues long. CDR1 and CDR2 from the germline V gene are MGHRA and YSYEKL. The CDR3 nucleotides read TGCGCCAGCAGCCAAGATAGGAGCTACGAGCAGTACTTC. Its translation is CASSQDRSYEQYF.

The J gene is TRBJ2-7, the V gene TRBV7-6, with 8 bases that match TRBD2. Looked up from germline, CDR1 is SGHVS and CDR2 is FNYEAQ. The CDR3 is made up of 15 amino acids. Germline trimming cut 5 bases from V and 6 bases from J; bases unmatched to any gene: 12. The CDR3 sequence is CASSLKAGERIEQYF. CDR3 in DNA: TGTGCCAGCAGCCTAAAAGCGGGAGAGCGTATCGAGCAGTACTTC.

The J gene is TRBJ2-1, the V gene TRBV6-5; 8 bases line up with TRBD2. CDR1 is MNHEY, CDR2 SVGAGI, per germline. V was pared by 6 bases and J by 3 bases, with 16 bases of the junction left unmatched. The CDR3 sequence is 18 residues long. CDR3 sequence: CASSPLRTRGGFYNEQFF. DNA of the CDR3: TGTGCCAGCAGCCCGCTTAGAACCCGGGGGGGCTTCTACAATGAGCAGTTCTTC.

This clonotype rates as medium-sized. J is TRBJ2-1 and V is TRBV7-2; TRBD2 might be the D (5 bases). This CDR3 region has 15 residues. Trimming removed 5 bases at V and 5 bases at J, with 16 bases between. Germline CDR1 reads SGHTA; CDR2 reads FQGNSA. CDR3 sequence reads: CASSPLRRANNEQFF. CDR3 sequence (DNA): TGTGCCAGCAGCCCGTTACGGCGGGCGAACAATGAGCAGTTCTTC.

The rearrangement joins TRBV29-1 to TRBJ2-5, with a possible D match to TRBD2 (5 bases). Between the trimmed V and J ends, which lost 6 bases and 9 bases, there was a span of 17 bases. The CDR3 spans 12 residues. Per the germline V gene, CDR1 is SQVTM and CDR2 is ANQGSEA. Written as DNA, the CDR3 is TGCAGCGTACCTTTTGGCCTGGAGGCCCAGTACTTC. Amino acids: CSVPFGLEAQYF.

This clonotype has more than one count but fewer than ten. The DNA of the CDR3 is TGTGCCAGCAGTTTAACGTGGGACTCATCGGCCAATGAGCAGTTCTTC. This encodes CASSLTWDSSANEQFF. The chain links TRBV27 to TRBJ2-1, with D tentatively TRBD2 (6 bases). V lost 2 bases and J 6 bases, leaving 17 bases between the germline ends. This CDR3 region has 16 residues. CDR1 and CDR2 from the germline V gene are MNHEY and SMNVEV (reference sequence).

This clonotype was found a few times. This chain joins TRBV6-2 or TRBV6-3 and TRBJ2-2; a weak D match, TRBD1 (6 bases). The CDR3 sequence is 14 residues long. CDR1 and CDR2 (germline): MNHEY, SVGEGT. V lost 7 bases, J lost 0 bases, and 9 bases lay in between. CDR3 sequence: CASMYRANTGELFF. As DNA, the CDR3 is TGTGCCAGCATGTACAGGGCGAACACCGGGGAGCTGTTTTTT.

The V and J genes are TRBV5-1 and TRBJ2-7; TRBD1 matches at 10 bases. Germline V gene lookup returns CDR1 SGHRS and CDR2 YFSETQ. This CDR3 has 13 amino acids. The V segment lost 3 bases and the J segment 6 bases; nucleotides outside the gene matches: 3. The CDR3 sequence: CASSWDRGGEQYF. DNA of the CDR3: TGCGCCAGCAGCTGGGACAGGGGTGGCGAGCAGTACTTC. Full variable domain (remainder filled in from reference TRBV5-1 and TRBJ2-7): KAGVTQTPRYLIKTRGQQVTLSCSPISGHRSVSWYQQTPGQGLQFLFEYFSETQRNKGNFPGRFSGRQFSNSRSEMNVSTLELGDSALYLCASSWDRGGEQYFGPGTRLTVT.

J is TRBJ2-7 and V is TRBV19; D is unclear. The germline V gene encodes CDR1 LNHDA and CDR2 SQIVND (reference sequence). V was trimmed by 3 bases and J by 2 bases, leaving 14 bases between them. The length of the CDR3 is 15 residues. The CDR3 DNA reads as TGTGCCAGTAGTATTATAGGCAGCTCAACCTACGAGCAGTACTTC. Translating it yields CASSIIGSSTYEQYF.

The CDR3 protein is CASSPETGIQPQHF. The DNA for the CDR3 is TGTGCCAGCTCACCAGAAACAGGGATTCAGCCCCAGCATTTT. The chain is built from TRBV18 and TRBJ1-5, with D perhaps TRBD1 (6 bases). The CDR3 consists of 14 residues. Germline V gene data show CDR1 as KGHSH and CDR2 as LQKENI. V lost 2 bases and J 6 bases, leaving 11 bases between the germline ends.

This clonotype was seen more than once but under ten times. This rearrangement joins TRBV3-1 to TRBJ2-7; TRBD1 agrees at 7 bases. V lost 4 bases to trimming and J lost 2 bases; unmatched junction nucleotides: 8. CDR3 size: 15 residues. Per the germline V gene, CDR1 is LGHDT and CDR2 is YNNKEL (reference sequence). CDR3: CASSLGTESAYEQYF. The CDR3 bases are TGTGCCAGCAGCCTTGGGACAGAATCCGCCTACGAGCAGTACTTC.

This clonotype was counted ten times or more. The gene calls are TRBV4-1 and TRBJ1-4; D not resolved. This CDR3 has 13 residues. Between the trimmed V and J ends, which lost 8 bases and 5 bases, there was a span of 12 bases. In germline, CDR1 is MGHRA, CDR2 YSYEKL. CDR3 sequence: CASGKTRNEKLFF. The CDR3 nucleotides read TGCGCCAGCGGAAAAACAAGAAATGAAAAACTGTTTTTT.

There are a few counts of this clonotype. The chain uses TRBV19 and TRBJ2-1, with 11 bases matching TRBD2. The germline gives CDR1 LNHDA, CDR2 SQIVND (reference sequence). This CDR3 region has 16 residues. After removal of 1 base from V and 5 bases from J, the junction contained 4 bases not matched to a gene. The CDR3 reads CASSIVTSGGNNEQFF. The CDR3 DNA sequence: TGTGCCAGTAGTATAGTTACTAGCGGGGGAAACAATGAGCAGTTCTTC.